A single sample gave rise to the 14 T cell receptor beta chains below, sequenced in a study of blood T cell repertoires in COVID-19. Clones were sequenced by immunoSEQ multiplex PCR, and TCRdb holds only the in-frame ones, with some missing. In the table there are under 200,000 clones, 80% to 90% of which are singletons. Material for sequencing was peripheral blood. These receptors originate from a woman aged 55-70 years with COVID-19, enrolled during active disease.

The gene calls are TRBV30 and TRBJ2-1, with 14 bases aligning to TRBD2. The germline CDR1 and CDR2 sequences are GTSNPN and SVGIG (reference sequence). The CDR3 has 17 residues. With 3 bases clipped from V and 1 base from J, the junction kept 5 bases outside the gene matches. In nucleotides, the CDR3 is TGTGCCTGGAGGGGACTAGCGGGAGCAGTTTCCTACAATGAGCAGTTCTTC. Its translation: CAWRGLAGAVSYNEQFF.

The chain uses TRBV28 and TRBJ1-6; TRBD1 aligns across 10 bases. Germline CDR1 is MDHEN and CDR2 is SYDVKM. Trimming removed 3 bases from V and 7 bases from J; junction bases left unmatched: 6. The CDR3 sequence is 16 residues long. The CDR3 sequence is CASSFPGTGANSPLHF. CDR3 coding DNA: TGTGCCAGCAGTTTCCCGGGGACAGGGGCGAATTCACCCCTCCACTTT.

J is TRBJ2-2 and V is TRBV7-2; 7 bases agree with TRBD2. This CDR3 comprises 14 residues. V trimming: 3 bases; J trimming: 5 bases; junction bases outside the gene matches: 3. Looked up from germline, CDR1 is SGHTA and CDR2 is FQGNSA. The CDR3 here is CASSFLAATGELFF. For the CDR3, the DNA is TGTGCCAGCAGCTTTCTAGCGGCAACCGGGGAGCTGTTTTTT.

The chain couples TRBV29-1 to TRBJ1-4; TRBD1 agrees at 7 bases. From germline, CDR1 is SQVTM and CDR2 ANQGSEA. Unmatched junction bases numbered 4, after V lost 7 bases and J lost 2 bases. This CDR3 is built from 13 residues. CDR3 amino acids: CSASTGTNEKLFF. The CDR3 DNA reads TGCAGCGCATCGACAGGGACTAATGAAAAACTGTTTTTT.

DNA for the CDR3: TGTGCCAGCAGTGAAGCCGGGACAGTTCTAGGCTACGAGCAGTACTTC. This sequence encodes CASSEAGTVLGYEQYF. The chain is built from TRBV25-1 and TRBJ2-7; TRBD1 matches at 7 bases. This CDR3 is 16 amino acids long. Losses at the gene ends were 2 bases for V and 3 bases for J; bases not matched to a gene: 10. Per the germline V gene, CDR1 is MGHDK and CDR2 is SYGVNS.

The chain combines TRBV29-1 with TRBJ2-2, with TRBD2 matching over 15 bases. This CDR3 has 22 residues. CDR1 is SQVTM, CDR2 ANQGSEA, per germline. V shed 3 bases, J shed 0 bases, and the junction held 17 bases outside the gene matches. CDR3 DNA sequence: TGCAGCGTTGAGCCGGGACGGATCACGGGACTAGCGGGAGGTCCGAACACCGGGGAGCTGTTTTTT. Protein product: CSVEPGRITGLAGGPNTGELFF.

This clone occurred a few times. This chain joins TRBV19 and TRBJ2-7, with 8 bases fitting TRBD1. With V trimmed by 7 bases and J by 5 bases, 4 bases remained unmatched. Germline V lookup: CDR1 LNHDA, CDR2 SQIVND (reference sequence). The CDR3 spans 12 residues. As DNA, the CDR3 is TGTGCCAGTATCGGACAGGGTAACGAGCAGTACTTC. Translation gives CASIGQGNEQYF.

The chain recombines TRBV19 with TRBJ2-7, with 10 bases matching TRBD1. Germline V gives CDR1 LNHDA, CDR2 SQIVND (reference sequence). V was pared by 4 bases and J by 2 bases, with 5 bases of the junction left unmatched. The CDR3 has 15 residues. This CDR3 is CASSTSGQGAYEQYF. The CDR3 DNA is TGTGCCAGTAGTACCTCAGGACAGGGGGCCTACGAGCAGTACTTC.

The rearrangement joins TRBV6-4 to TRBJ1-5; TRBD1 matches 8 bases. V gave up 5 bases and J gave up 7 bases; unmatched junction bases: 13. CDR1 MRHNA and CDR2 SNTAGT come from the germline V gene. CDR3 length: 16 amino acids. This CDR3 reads CASSHNSDRVQQPQHF. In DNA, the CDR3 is TGTGCCAGCAGTCATAATTCGGACAGGGTCCAGCAGCCCCAGCATTTT.

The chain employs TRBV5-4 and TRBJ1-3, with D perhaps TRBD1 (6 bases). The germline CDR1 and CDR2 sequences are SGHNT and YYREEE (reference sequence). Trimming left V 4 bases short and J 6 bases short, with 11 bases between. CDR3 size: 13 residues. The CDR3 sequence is CASSPGHENTIYF. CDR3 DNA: TGTGCCAGCAGCCCGGGACACGAAAACACCATATATTTT.

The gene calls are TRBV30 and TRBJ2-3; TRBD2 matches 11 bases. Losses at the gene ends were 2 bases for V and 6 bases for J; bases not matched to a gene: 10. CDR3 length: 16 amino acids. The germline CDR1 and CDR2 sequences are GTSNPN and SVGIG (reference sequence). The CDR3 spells CAWSRGLAGGADTQYF. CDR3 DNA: TGTGCCTGGAGTAGAGGGCTAGCGGGAGGAGCGGATACGCAGTATTTT.

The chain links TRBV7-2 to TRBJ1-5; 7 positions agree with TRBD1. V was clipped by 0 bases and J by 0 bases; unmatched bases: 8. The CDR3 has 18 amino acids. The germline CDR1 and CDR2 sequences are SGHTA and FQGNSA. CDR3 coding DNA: TGTGCCAGCAGCTTAGCTGCCAGGGGGGTCAATAGCAATCAGCCCCAGCATTTT. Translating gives CASSLAARGVNSNQPQHF.

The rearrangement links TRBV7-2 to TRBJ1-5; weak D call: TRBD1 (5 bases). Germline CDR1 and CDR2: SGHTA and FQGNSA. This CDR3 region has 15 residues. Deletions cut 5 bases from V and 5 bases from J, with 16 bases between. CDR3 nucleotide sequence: TGTGCCAGCAGCGCTACTGGGGGGAGCCATCAGCCCCAGCATTTT. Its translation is CASSATGGSHQPQHF.

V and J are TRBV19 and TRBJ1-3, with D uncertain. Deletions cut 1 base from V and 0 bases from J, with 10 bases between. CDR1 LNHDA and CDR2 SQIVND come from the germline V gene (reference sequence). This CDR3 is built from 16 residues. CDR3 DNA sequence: TGTGCCAGTAGTATAGGAGGGAGGATCTCTGGAAACACCATATATTTT. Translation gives CASSIGGRISGNTIYF.